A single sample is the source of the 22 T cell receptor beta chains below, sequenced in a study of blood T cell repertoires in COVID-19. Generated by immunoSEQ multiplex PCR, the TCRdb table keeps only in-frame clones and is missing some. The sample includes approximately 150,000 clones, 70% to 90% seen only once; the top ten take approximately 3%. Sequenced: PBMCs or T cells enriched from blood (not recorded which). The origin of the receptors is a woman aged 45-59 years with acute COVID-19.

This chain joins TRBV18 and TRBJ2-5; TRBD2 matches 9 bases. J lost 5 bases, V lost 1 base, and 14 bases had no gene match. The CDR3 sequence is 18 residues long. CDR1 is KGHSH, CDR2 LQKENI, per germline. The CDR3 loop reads CASSPLGKASGRTETQYF. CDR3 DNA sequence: TGTGCCAGCTCACCACTCGGGAAGGCGAGCGGGAGGACGGAGACCCAGTACTTC.

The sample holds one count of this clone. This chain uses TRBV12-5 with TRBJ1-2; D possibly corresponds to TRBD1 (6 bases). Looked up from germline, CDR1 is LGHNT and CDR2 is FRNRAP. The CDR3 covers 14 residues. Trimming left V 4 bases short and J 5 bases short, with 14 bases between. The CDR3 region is CASGWGPNPYGYTF. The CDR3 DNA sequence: TGTGCTAGTGGTTGGGGGCCGAACCCGTATGGCTACACCTTC.

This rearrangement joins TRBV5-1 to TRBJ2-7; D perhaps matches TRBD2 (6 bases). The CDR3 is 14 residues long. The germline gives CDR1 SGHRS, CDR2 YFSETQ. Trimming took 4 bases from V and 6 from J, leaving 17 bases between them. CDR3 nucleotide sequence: TGCGCCAGCAGCGGGGGTGGCGGGAACGTCGAGCAGTACTTC. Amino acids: CASSGGGGNVEQYF.

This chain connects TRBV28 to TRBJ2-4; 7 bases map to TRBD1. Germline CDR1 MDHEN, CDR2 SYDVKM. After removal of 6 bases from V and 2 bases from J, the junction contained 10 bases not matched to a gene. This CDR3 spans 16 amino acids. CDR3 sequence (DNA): TGTGCCAGCAGCCCCTCTGACAGGGCCTCCAAAAACATTCAGTACTTC. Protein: CASSPSDRASKNIQYF.

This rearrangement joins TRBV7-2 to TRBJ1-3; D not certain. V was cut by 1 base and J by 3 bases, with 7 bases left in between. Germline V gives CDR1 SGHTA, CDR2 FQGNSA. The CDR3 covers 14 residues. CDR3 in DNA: TGTGCCAGCAGCTTAGGCGGCGGTGGAAACACCATATATTTT. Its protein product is CASSLGGGGNTIYF.

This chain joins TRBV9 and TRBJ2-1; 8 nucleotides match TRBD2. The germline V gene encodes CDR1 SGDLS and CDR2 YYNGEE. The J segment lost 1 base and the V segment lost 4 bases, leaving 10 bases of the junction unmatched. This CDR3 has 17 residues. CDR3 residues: CASSPPTIAGSYNEQFF. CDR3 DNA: TGTGCCAGCAGCCCCCCAACGATAGCGGGGTCCTACAATGAGCAGTTCTTC.

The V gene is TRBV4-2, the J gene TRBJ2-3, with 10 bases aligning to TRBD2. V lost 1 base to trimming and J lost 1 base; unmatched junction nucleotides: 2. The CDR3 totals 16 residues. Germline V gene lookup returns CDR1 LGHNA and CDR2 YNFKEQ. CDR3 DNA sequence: TGTGCCAGCAGCCAAGGGACTAGCGGAGGCACAGATACGCAGTATTTT. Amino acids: CASSQGTSGGTDTQYF.

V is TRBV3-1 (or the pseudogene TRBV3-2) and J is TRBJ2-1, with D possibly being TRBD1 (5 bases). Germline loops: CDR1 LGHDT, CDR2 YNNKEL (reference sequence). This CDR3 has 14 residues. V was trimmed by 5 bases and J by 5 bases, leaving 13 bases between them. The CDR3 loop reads CASSKSQGDNEQFF. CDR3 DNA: TGTGCCAGCAGCAAAAGTCAAGGGGACAATGAGCAGTTCTTC.

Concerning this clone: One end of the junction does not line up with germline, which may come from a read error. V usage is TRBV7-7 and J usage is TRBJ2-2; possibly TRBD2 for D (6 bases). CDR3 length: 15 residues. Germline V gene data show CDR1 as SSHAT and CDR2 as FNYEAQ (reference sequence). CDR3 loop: CASSSSTSGAGELFF. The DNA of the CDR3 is TGTGCTAGCAGCTCCTCAACTTCGGGGGCCGGGGAGCTGTTTTTT.

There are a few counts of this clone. The CDR3 here is CASSPGQGGFDGYTF. CDR3 nucleotide sequence: TGTGCCAGCAGCCCTGGACAGGGAGGGTTTGATGGCTACACCTTC. This chain connects TRBV7-3 to TRBJ1-2, with 8 bases fitting TRBD1. The germline V gene has CDR1 SGHTA and CDR2 FQGTGA. The V and J ends lost 5 bases and 6 bases, in that order; junction bases with no gene match: 11. The CDR3 is 15 residues long.

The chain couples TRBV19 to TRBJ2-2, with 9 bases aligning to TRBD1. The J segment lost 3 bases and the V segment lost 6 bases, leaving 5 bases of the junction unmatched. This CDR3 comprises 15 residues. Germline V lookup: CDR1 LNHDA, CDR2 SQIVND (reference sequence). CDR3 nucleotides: TGTGCCAGTAGGAAACAGGGGGCGGACACCGGGGAGCTGTTTTTT. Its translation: CASRKQGADTGELFF.

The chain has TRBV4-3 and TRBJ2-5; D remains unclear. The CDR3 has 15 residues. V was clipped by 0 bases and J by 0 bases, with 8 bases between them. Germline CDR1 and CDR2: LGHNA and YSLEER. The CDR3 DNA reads TGCGCCAGCAGCCAAGATCTTCAGGACCAAGAGACCCAGTACTTC. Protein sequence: CASSQDLQDQETQYF.

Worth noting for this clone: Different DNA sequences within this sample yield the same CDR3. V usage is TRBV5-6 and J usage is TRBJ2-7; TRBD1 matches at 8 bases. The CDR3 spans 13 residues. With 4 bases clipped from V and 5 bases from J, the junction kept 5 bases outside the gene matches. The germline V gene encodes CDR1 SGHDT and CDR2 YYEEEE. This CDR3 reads CASSGGQGDEQYF. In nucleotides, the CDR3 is TGTGCCAGCAGCGGTGGACAGGGCGACGAGCAGTACTTC.

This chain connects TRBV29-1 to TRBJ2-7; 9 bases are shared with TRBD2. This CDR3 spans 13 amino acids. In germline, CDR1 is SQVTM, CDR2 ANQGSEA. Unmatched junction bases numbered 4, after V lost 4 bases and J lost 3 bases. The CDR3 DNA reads TGCAGCGTTGTTCCTAGCGGGGTCTACGAGCAGTACTTC. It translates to CSVVPSGVYEQYF.

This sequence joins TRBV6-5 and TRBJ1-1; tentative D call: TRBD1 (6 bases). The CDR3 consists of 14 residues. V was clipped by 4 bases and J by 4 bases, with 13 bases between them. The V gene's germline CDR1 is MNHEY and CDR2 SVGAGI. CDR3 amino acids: CASSSPTGSTEAFF. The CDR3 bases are TGTGCCAGCAGTTCCCCTACAGGGAGCACTGAAGCTTTCTTT.

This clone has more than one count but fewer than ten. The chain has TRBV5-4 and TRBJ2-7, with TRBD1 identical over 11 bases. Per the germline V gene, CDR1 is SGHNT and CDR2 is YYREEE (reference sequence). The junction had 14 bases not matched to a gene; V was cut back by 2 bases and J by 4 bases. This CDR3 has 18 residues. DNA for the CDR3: TGTGCCAGCAGCTTAAAACCTTCCCGGGACAGGGGGATGTACGAGCAGTACTTC. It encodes CASSLKPSRDRGMYEQYF.

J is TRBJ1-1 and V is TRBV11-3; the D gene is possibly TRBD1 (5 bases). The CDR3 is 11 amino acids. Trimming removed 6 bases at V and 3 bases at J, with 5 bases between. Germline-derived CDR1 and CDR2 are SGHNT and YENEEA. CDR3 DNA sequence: TGTGCCAGCAGACAGGACACTGAAGCTTTCTTT. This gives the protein CASRQDTEAFF.

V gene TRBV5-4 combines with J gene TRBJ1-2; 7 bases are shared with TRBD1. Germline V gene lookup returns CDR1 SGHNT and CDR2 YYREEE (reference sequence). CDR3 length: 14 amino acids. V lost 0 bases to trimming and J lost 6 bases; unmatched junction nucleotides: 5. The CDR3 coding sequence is TGTGCCAGCAGCTTGGTGGGACAGATGGATGGCTACACCTTC. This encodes CASSLVGQMDGYTF.

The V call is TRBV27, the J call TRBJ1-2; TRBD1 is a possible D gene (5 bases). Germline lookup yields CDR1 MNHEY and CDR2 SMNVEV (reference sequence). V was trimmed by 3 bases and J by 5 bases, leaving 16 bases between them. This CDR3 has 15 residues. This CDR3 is CASSFGQGLYYGYTF. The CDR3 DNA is TGTGCCAGCAGTTTTGGGCAGGGACTTTATTATGGCTACACCTTC.

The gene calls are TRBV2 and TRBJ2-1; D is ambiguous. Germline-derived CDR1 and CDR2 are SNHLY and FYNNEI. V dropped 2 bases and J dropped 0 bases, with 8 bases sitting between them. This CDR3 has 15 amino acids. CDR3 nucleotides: TGTGCCAGCAGTGAATCTCCGAGCTCCTACAATGAGCAGTTCTTC. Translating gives CASSESPSSYNEQFF.

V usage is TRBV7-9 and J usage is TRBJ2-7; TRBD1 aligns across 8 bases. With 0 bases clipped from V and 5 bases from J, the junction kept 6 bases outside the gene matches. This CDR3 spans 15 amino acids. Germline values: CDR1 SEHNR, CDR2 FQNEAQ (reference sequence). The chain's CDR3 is CASSLAPGQADEQYF. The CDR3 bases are TGTGCCAGCAGCTTAGCCCCGGGACAGGCGGACGAGCAGTACTTC.

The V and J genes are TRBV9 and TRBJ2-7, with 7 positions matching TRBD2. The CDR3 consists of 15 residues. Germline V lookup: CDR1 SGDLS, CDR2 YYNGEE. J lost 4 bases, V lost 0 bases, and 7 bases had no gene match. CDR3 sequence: CASSVEEGGPYEQYF. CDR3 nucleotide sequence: TGTGCCAGCAGCGTAGAAGAGGGAGGGCCGTACGAGCAGTACTTC. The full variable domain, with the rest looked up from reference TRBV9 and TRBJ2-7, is DSGVTQTPKHLITATGQRVTLRCSPRSGDLSVYWYQQSLDQGLQFLIQYYNGEERAKGNILERFSAQQFPDLHSELNLSSLELGDSALYFCASSVEEGGPYEQYFGPGTRLTVT.